The 26 T cell receptor beta chains in this list originate from one sample, sequenced in a study of blood T cell repertoires in COVID-19. Clones were read by immunoSEQ multiplex PCR, and TCRdb kept only the in-frame ones, dropping some. Of approximately 190,000 clones listed, around 80% are singletons. Sequenced sample: peripheral blood. The receptors here all came from a man aged 25 to 40 with active or convalescent COVID-19.

The chain combines TRBV11-2 with TRBJ2-7; perhaps TRBD1 as D (6 bases). Trimming removed 4 bases from V and 5 bases from J, with 18 bases in between. This CDR3 comprises 15 residues. The germline V gene encodes CDR1 SGHAT and CDR2 FQNNGV. The CDR3 nucleotides are TGTGCCAGCAGCTCGGCTGGGCCAGGGGCCCACGAGCAGTACTTC. Translated: CASSSAGPGAHEQYF.

The gene calls are TRBV2 and TRBJ2-3; D uncertain. The CDR3 contains 18 residues. V lost 0 bases and J lost 0, with 16 bases in between. Germline values: CDR1 SNHLY, CDR2 FYNNEI. CDR3 nucleotide sequence: TGTGCCAGCAGTGAAGCCCTTTGGAGATACACTAGCACAGATACGCAGTATTTT. Its protein product is CASSEALWRYTSTDTQYF. Full variable domain (remainder filled in from reference TRBV2 and TRBJ2-3): EPEVTQTPSHQVTQMGQEVILRCVPISNHLYFYWYRQILGQKVEFLVSFYNNEISEKSEIFDDQFSVERPDGSNFTLKIRSTKLEDSAMYFCASSEALWRYTSTDTQYFGPGTRLTVL.

J is TRBJ2-1 and V is TRBV6-5; weak D call: TRBD1 (6 bases). CDR3 size: 13 residues. The V end lost 0 bases, the J end lost 9 bases, and 9 bases lay between the germline ends. CDR1 and CDR2 from the germline V gene are MNHEY and SVGAGI. The CDR3 here is CASSYSRTAEQFF. The CDR3 DNA follows: TGTGCCAGCAGTTACTCGCGGACAGCTGAGCAGTTCTTC.

The genes are TRBV7-2 and TRBJ2-5; 10 bases are shared with TRBD1. The V segment lost 5 bases and the J segment 8 bases; nucleotides outside the gene matches: 11. The germline V gene encodes CDR1 SGHTA and CDR2 FQGNSA. The CDR3 runs to 15 residues. The CDR3 loop reads CASSLIGTGVLTQYF. Written as DNA, the CDR3 is TGTGCCAGCAGCCTGATAGGGACAGGGGTGTTAACCCAGTACTTC.

The rearrangement uses TRBV20-1 and TRBJ2-3, with 7 nucleotides matching TRBD2. Looked up from germline, CDR1 is DFQATT and CDR2 is SNEGSKA (reference sequence). The CDR3 extends over 11 amino acids. After removal of 2 bases from V and 9 bases from J, the junction contained 2 bases not matched to a gene. The CDR3 DNA sequence: TGCAGTGCTAGATTGGGGGGGACGCAGTATTTT. As protein: CSARLGGTQYF.

This clone has just a few counts. V is TRBV5-6 and J is TRBJ1-2; 11 nucleotides match TRBD1. Per germline, CDR1 SGHDT and CDR2 YYEEEE. CDR3 length equals 15 residues. After removal of 0 bases from V and 7 bases from J, the junction contained 5 bases not matched to a gene. In nucleotides, the CDR3 is TGTGCCAGCAGCTTGGCGAGGACAGGGGGCGGTGGCTACACCTTC. As protein: CASSLARTGGGGYTF.

This clone showed up just once. The chain uses TRBV24-1 and TRBJ2-5; TRBD1 aligns across 7 bases. Germline lookup yields CDR1 KGHDR and CDR2 SFDVKD. The J segment lost 4 bases and the V segment lost 5 bases, leaving 3 bases of the junction unmatched. This CDR3 region has 13 residues. As DNA, the CDR3 is TGTGCCACCAGTGTCCCAGGGGGAGAGACCCAGTACTTC. Residues: CATSVPGGETQYF.

The chain is built from TRBV9 and TRBJ1-4, with a possible D match to TRBD1 (5 bases). Looked up from germline, CDR1 is SGDLS and CDR2 is YYNGEE. The CDR3 has 17 amino acids. V lost 0 bases and J lost 0, with 12 bases in between. The CDR3 loop is CASSVDVTVATNEKLFF. The CDR3 DNA reads as TGTGCCAGCAGCGTAGATGTGACAGTTGCAACTAATGAAAAACTGTTTTTT.

This rearrangement joins TRBV7-3 to TRBJ1-1; D is ambiguous. V was cut by 5 bases and J by 2 bases, with 9 bases left in between. The CDR3 length is 13 residues. Germline loops: CDR1 SGHTA, CDR2 FQGTGA. The CDR3 DNA sequence: TGTGCCAGCAGCCAAGCGGTTAACACTGAAGCTTTCTTT. It specifies CASSQAVNTEAFF.

In DNA, the CDR3 is TGTGCCAGCAGCACAGGGTTCAGCTCACCCCTCCACTTT. Protein: CASSTGFSSPLHF. The chain recombines TRBV12-3 or TRBV12-4 with TRBJ1-6; TRBD1 is a possible D gene (6 bases). Trimming removed 6 bases at V and 10 bases at J, with 13 bases between. CDR3 length: 13 residues.

This chain links TRBV4-1 with TRBJ2-1, with D hard to call. The V gene's germline CDR1 is MGHRA and CDR2 YSYEKL. V shed 0 bases and J shed 2 bases, with 8 bases lying between them. This CDR3 spans 15 amino acids. This chain's CDR3 is CASSQDPHPYNEQFF. The CDR3 DNA follows: TGCGCCAGCAGCCAAGATCCCCATCCCTACAATGAGCAGTTCTTC.

V and J are TRBV24-1 and TRBJ2-5; 8 nucleotides line up with TRBD1. The CDR3 length is 15 residues. Per germline, CDR1 KGHDR and CDR2 SFDVKD. J lost 5 bases, V lost 4 bases, and 8 bases had no gene match. This CDR3 is CATSDIRTGMETQYF. CDR3 nucleotide sequence: TGTGCCACCAGTGACATCCGGACAGGGATGGAGACCCAGTACTTC.

The J gene is TRBJ1-2, the V gene TRBV15; D gene uncertain. The V end was cut by 0 bases, the J end by 5 bases, with 4 bases between. The germline CDR1 and CDR2 sequences are LNHNV and YYDKDF (reference sequence). The CDR3 has 12 residues. CDR3 sequence: CATSREQYGYTF. CDR3 bases: TGTGCCACCAGCAGAGAACAGTATGGCTACACCTTC.

The chain employs TRBV11-2 and TRBJ1-2; D is uncertain. Trimming removed 0 bases from V and 3 bases from J, with 8 bases in between. Germline values: CDR1 SGHAT, CDR2 FQNNGV. The CDR3 runs to 14 residues. The CDR3 is CASSLDPRDYGYTF. CDR3 in DNA: TGTGCCAGCAGCTTAGATCCGAGAGACTATGGCTACACCTTC.

The rearrangement joins TRBV6-5 to TRBJ2-7, with 11 bases aligning to TRBD2. The CDR3 loop spans 15 amino acids. V gave up 6 bases and J gave up 2 bases; unmatched junction bases: 6. Germline V lookup: CDR1 MNHEY, CDR2 SVGAGI. The CDR3: CASRPGTSGTYEQYF. Written as DNA, the CDR3 is TGTGCCAGCAGGCCCGGGACTAGCGGAACCTACGAGCAGTACTTC.

This clone is a singleton in its sample. The rearrangement joins TRBV9 to TRBJ2-7, with TRBD2 matching over 7 bases. The length of the CDR3 is 15 residues. V lost 1 base to trimming and J lost 0 bases; unmatched junction nucleotides: 4. CDR1 is SGDLS and CDR2 is YYNGEE in the germline V gene. CDR3 DNA: TGTGCCAGCAGCGTAAAAGCGGGGCCCTCCTACGAGCAGTACTTC. This translates into CASSVKAGPSYEQYF.

The chain uses TRBV6-6 and TRBJ1-2, with 9 bases that match TRBD1. Per the germline V gene, CDR1 is MNHNY and CDR2 is SVGAGI (reference sequence). The CDR3 has 14 residues. Trimming removed 7 bases from V and 7 bases from J; junction bases left unmatched: 10. The CDR3 sequence is CASTLPGQGLGYTF. CDR3 coding DNA: TGTGCCAGCACCCTTCCTGGACAGGGGCTTGGCTACACCTTC.

The chain combines TRBV6-2 or TRBV6-3 with TRBJ1-5, with 7 bases identical to TRBD1. The germline CDR1 and CDR2 sequences are MNHEY and SVGEGT. The CDR3 is 14 residues long. The J segment lost 1 base and the V segment lost 7 bases, leaving 4 bases of the junction unmatched. As DNA, the CDR3 is TGTGCCAGCAACCCGACAGGGAGCAATCAGCCCCAGCATTTT. Its protein product is CASNPTGSNQPQHF.

This clone has a handful of counts. Written as DNA, the CDR3 is TGTGCCAGCAGCTTGGGCGTGGCCACTGAAGCTTTCTTT. Its translation: CASSLGVATEAFF. V usage is TRBV7-3 and J usage is TRBJ1-1; D unresolved. Germline CDR1 reads SGHTA; CDR2 reads FQGTGA. Deletions cut 3 bases from V and 4 bases from J, with 9 bases between. The CDR3 runs to 13 residues.

This sequence joins TRBV3-1 (or the pseudogene TRBV3-2) and TRBJ2-2; possible D gene TRBD2, 7 bases. This CDR3 contains 18 residues. Germline CDR1 reads LGHDT; CDR2 reads YNNKEL (reference sequence). V was trimmed by 0 bases and J by 4 bases, leaving 18 bases between them. CDR3 region: CASSQDLGGGAGTGELFF. The CDR3 nucleotides read TGTGCCAGCAGCCAAGATCTTGGTGGGGGGGCCGGCACCGGGGAGCTGTTTTTT.

The genes are TRBV5-4 and TRBJ1-2, with TRBD1 as a possible D gene (6 bases). V was pared by 4 bases and J by 0 bases, with 19 bases between. The CDR3 contains 17 residues. The germline gives CDR1 SGHNT, CDR2 YYREEE (reference sequence). CDR3 bases: TGTGCCAGCAGCGGTATTTGGCACAGGGAGACTAACTATGGCTACACCTTC. The encoded protein is CASSGIWHRETNYGYTF.

This chain joins TRBV19 and TRBJ1-2; D is uncertain. CDR1 and CDR2 from the germline V gene are LNHDA and SQIVND (reference sequence). Trimming took off 6 bases at V and 2 bases at J, with 13 bases between the two ends. CDR3 length: 14 amino acids. CDR3 nucleotide sequence: TGTGCCAGTAGCGGCAGGACTTCGAACTATGGCTACACCTTC. It codes for CASSGRTSNYGYTF.

The chain links TRBV24-1 to TRBJ2-7; 14 nucleotides align to TRBD2. The CDR3 is 15 residues long. After removal of 7 bases from V and 5 bases from J, the junction contained 6 bases not matched to a gene. CDR1 KGHDR and CDR2 SFDVKD come from the germline V gene. CDR3 protein: CATSEGLAGVHEQYF. CDR3 nucleotide sequence: TGTGCCACCAGCGAGGGACTAGCGGGGGTCCACGAGCAGTACTTC.

The chain has TRBV19 and TRBJ1-3, with D perhaps matching TRBD1 (5 bases). This CDR3 spans 13 amino acids. In germline, CDR1 is LNHDA, CDR2 SQIVND (reference sequence). Trimming shortened V by 7 bases and J by 2 bases, and 9 bases separated the two germline ends. CDR3 sequence (DNA): TGTGCCAGTACCAGGGAGGCTGGAAACACCATATATTTT. It is translated as CASTREAGNTIYF.

V usage is TRBV4-1 and J usage is TRBJ2-2, with 9 bases that match TRBD2. V trimming: 4 bases; J trimming: 7 bases; junction bases outside the gene matches: 10. This CDR3 has 16 residues. CDR1 and CDR2 from the germline V gene are MGHRA and YSYEKL. CDR3 in amino acids: CASSPIGLASGGELFF. In DNA, the CDR3 is TGCGCCAGCAGCCCAATCGGACTAGCGAGCGGCGGGGAGCTGTTTTTT.

The chain joins TRBV30 to TRBJ1-2; no clear D. Germline lookup yields CDR1 GTSNPN and CDR2 SVGIG (reference sequence). V was trimmed by 1 base and J by 8 bases, leaving 11 bases between them. This CDR3 contains 12 residues. The CDR3 sequence: CAWSGPLMGYTF. The DNA for the CDR3 is TGTGCCTGGAGTGGCCCTCTAATGGGCTACACCTTC.